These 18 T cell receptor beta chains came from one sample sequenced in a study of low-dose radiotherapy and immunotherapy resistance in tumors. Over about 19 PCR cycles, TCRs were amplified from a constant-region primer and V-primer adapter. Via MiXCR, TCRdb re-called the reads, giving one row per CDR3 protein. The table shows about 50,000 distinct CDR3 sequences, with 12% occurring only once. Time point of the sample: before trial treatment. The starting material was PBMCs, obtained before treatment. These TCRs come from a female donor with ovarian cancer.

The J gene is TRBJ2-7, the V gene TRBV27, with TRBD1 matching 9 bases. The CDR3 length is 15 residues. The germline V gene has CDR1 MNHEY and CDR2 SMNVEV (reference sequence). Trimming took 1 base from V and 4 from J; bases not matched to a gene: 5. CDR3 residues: CASSLWGQGTYEQYF. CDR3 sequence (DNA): TGTGCCAGCAGTTTATGGGGACAGGGCACTTACGAGCAGTACTTC.

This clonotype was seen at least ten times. The CDR3 here is CASTPRRGQRQETQYF. The CDR3 nucleotides are TGTGCCAGCACCCCCAGGAGGGGACAAAGACAAGAGACCCAGTACTTC. The genes are TRBV12-3 or TRBV12-4 and TRBJ2-5, with D perhaps matching TRBD1 or TRBD2 (6 bases each). The CDR3 totals 16 residues. Trimming cost V 7 bases and J 2 bases, with 20 bases left between them.

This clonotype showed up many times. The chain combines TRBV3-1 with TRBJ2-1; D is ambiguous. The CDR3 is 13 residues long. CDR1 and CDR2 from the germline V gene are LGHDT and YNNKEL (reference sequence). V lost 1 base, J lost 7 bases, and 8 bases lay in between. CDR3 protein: CASSQGGGNEQFF. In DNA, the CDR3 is TGTGCCAGCAGCCAAGGTGGCGGAAATGAGCAGTTCTTC.

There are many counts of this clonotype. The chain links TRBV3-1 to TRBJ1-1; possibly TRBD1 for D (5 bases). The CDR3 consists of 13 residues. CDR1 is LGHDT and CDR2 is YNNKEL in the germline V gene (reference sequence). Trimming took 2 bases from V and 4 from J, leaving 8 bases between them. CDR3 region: CASSQPGGTEAFF. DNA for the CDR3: TGTGCCAGCAGCCAACCGGGGGGCACTGAAGCTTTCTTT.

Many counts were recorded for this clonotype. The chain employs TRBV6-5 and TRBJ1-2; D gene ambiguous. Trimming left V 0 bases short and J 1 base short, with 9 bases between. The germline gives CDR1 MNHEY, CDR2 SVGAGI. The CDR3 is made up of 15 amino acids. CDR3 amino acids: CASSYSTGNNYGYTF. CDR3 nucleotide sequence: TGTGCCAGCAGTTACTCGACTGGGAATAACTATGGCTACACCTTC.

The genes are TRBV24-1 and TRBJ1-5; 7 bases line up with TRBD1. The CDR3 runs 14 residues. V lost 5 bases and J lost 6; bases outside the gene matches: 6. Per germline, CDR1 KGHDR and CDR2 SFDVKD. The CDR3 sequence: CATSGQGNGQPQHF. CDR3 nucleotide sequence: TGTGCCACCAGTGGACAGGGTAACGGTCAGCCCCAGCATTTT.

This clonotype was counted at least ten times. CDR3 amino acids: CASSPRTANTGELFF. The CDR3 bases are TGTGCCAGCTCACCACGGACAGCGAACACCGGGGAGCTGTTTTTT. J is TRBJ2-2 and V is TRBV18; a possible D gene is TRBD1 (6 bases). CDR3 size: 15 residues. V lost 1 base to trimming and J lost 0 bases, with 6 bases between them. The germline CDR1 and CDR2 sequences are KGHSH and LQKENI.

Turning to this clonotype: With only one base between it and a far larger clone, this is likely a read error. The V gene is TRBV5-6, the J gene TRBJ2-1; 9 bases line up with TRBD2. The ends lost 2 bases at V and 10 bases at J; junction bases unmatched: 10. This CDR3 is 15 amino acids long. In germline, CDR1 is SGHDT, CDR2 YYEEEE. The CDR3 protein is CASSFRGLATYEQFF. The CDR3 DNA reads TGTGCCAGCAGCTTTAGGGGACTAGCCACCTACGAGCAGTTCTTC.

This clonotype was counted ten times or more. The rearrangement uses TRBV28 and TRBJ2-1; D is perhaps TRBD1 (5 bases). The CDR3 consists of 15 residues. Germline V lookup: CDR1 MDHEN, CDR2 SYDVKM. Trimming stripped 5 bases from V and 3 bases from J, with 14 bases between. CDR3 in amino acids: CASSQVQVIYNEQFF. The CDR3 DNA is TGTGCCAGCAGTCAGGTACAGGTAATCTACAATGAGCAGTTCTTC. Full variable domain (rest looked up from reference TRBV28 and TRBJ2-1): DVKVTQSSRYLVKRTGEKVFLECVQDMDHENMFWYRQDPGLGLRLIYFSYDVKMKEKGDIPEGYSVSREKKERFSLILESASTNQTSMYLCASSQVQVIYNEQFFGPGTRLTVL.

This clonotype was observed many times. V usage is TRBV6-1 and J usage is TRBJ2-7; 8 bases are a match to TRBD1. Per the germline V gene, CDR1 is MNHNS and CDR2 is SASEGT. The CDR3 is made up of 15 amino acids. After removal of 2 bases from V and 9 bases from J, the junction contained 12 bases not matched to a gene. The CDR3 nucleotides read TGTGCCAGCAGTGAAAGGATTGGACAGGGCATCGCGCAGTACTTC. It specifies CASSERIGQGIAQYF.

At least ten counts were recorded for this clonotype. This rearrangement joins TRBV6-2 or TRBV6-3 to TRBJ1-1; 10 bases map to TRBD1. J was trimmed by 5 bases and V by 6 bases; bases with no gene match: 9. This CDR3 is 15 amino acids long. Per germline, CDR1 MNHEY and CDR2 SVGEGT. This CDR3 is CASSPWDRGFTEAFF. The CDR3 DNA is TGTGCCAGCAGCCCCTGGGACAGGGGATTTACTGAAGCTTTCTTT.

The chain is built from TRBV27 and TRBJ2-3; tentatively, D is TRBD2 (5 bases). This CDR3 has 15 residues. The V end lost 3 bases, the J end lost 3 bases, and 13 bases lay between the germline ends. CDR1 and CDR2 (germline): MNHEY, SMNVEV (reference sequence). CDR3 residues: CASSFLREPTDTQYF. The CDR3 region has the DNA TGTGCCAGCAGTTTTCTGAGGGAACCAACAGATACGCAGTATTTT.

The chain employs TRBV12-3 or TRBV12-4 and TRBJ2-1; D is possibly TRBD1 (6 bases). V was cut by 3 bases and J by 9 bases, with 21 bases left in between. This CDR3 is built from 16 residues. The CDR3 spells CASSFFGQGSRGEQFF. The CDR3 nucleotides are TGTGCCAGCAGTTTTTTTGGTCAGGGGTCAAGAGGTGAGCAGTTCTTC.

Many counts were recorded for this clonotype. This CDR3 is CASGLGGDAEAFF. CDR3 DNA sequence: TGTGCTAGTGGTTTGGGGGGGGACGCTGAAGCTTTCTTT. The chain joins TRBV12-5 to TRBJ1-1; TRBD1 is a possible D gene (5 bases). The V gene's germline CDR1 is LGHNT and CDR2 FRNRAP. The CDR3 contains 13 residues. Trimming removed 1 base at V and 6 bases at J, with 9 bases between.

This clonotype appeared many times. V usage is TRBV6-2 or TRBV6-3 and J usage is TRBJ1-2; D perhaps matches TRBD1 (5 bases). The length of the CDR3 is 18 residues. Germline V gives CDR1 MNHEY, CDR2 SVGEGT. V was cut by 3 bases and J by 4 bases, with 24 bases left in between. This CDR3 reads CASSYAAKRGRGVYGYTF. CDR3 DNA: TGTGCCAGCAGTTATGCGGCAAAAAGAGGAAGGGGTGTCTATGGCTACACCTTC.

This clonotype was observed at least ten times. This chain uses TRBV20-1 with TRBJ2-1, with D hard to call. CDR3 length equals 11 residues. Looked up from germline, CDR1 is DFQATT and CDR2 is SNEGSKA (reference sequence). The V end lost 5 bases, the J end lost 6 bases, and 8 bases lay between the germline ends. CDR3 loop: CSAYPSNEQFF. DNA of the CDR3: TGCAGTGCTTATCCTAGCAATGAGCAGTTCTTC.

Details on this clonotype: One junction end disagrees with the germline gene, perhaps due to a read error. The CDR3 DNA reads as TGTGCCAGCAATTCGAACTCAGTGGGCGCGGGGGAGCGGTATTTC. Amino acids: CASNSNSVGAGERYF. The rearrangement joins TRBV28 to TRBJ2-7; the match to TRBD2 covers 7 bases. This CDR3 is 15 amino acids long. Germline V gives CDR1 MDHEN, CDR2 SYDVKM.

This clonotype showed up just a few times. CDR3 in DNA: TGTGCCACCAGCAGAGTCGCCGGCGAGGGAAGATGGGCTAACTATGGCTACACCTTC. This translates into CATSRVAGEGRWANYGYTF. The chain has TRBV15 and TRBJ1-2; no reliable D call. The V end lost 1 base, the J end lost 0 bases, and 21 bases lay between the germline ends. Germline V gene sequence: CDR1 LNHNV, CDR2 YYDKDF (reference sequence). The CDR3 spans 19 residues.